Each of the 12 T cell receptor beta chains below was sequenced from the same sample in a study of monozygotic twins with inflammatory bowel disease. No DNA is given; TCRdb re-called the 5' RACE reads and lists each CDR3 protein once. This sample's table reports 120,000 to 150,000 distinct CDR3 sequences. Sequenced input: blood. The receptors stem from a human donor with ulcerative colitis or Crohn's disease, or a healthy co-twin of an affected twin (not recorded which).

The chain employs TRBV11-1 and TRBJ2-6; TCRdb indicates TRBD1, and absent DNA this call remains unverified. Germline V gives CDR1 SGHAT, CDR2 FQDESV (reference sequence). The CDR3 totals 18 residues. CDR3 sequence: CASSLDVRGRIGANVLTF.

V usage is TRBV7-2 and J usage is TRBJ2-7. Looked up from germline, CDR1 is SGHTA and CDR2 is FQGNSA. The CDR3 is made up of 13 amino acids. The CDR3 is CASSLDPIYEQYF.

The chain carries TRBV12-3 or TRBV12-4 and TRBJ1-2; TCRdb's D call of TRBD1 is untestable without DNA. CDR3 length: 13 residues. The CDR3 loop reads CASSFGTDYGYTF.

The chain links TRBV7-3 to TRBJ1-1. CDR1 is SGHTA, CDR2 FQGTGA, per germline. This CDR3 region has 13 residues. The CDR3 reads CASSLQRATEAFF.

This chain joins TRBV30 and TRBJ1-5; as DNA is missing, the TRBD1 call by TCRdb cannot be tested. The CDR3 totals 13 residues. Germline V gene data show CDR1 as GTSNPN and CDR2 as SVGIG (reference sequence). The CDR3 region is CAWSATGSQPQHF. The entire variable domain, with the rest obtained from reference TRBV30 and TRBJ1-5, is as follows: SQTIHQWPATLVQPVGSPLSLECTVEGTSNPNLYWYRQAAGRGLQLLFYSVGIGQISSEVPQNLSASRPQDRQFILSSKKLLLSDSGFYLCAWSATGSQPQHFGDGTRLSIL.

The rearrangement joins TRBV7-6 to TRBJ1-1; as DNA is missing, the TRBD1 call by TCRdb cannot be tested. From germline, CDR1 is SGHVS and CDR2 FNYEAQ. The CDR3 covers 14 residues. The CDR3 loop is CASSNPGSNTEAFF.

The rearrangement links TRBV5-6 to TRBJ2-5; TCRdb calls TRBD1, which cannot be checked without DNA. Germline-derived CDR1 and CDR2 are SGHDT and YYEEEE. This CDR3 is built from 16 residues. The CDR3 spells CASSLLPGGILETQYF.

The gene calls are TRBV6-1 and TRBJ2-7; TCRdb's assignment of TRBD2 cannot be checked, as there is no DNA. CDR3 length equals 14 residues. Germline V CDR1 and CDR2: MNHNS, SASEGT. CDR3 region: CASSQKRGGLEQYF.

This sequence joins TRBV5-1 and TRBJ2-7. Germline CDR1 and CDR2: SGHRS and YFSETQ. This CDR3 has 14 amino acids. CDR3 sequence reads: CASSLDRVYYEQYF.

The chain carries TRBV4-3 and TRBJ1-1; no DNA is available, so the TRBD1 call from TCRdb remains unchecked. Germline V gives CDR1 LGHNA, CDR2 YSLEER. This CDR3 region has 15 residues. CDR3 residues: CASSQVRQGDTEAFF.

The V call is TRBV30, the J call TRBJ2-7; as DNA is missing, the TRBD1 call by TCRdb cannot be tested. Germline assignment: CDR1 GTSNPN and CDR2 SVGIG (reference sequence). CDR3 length equals 15 residues. The CDR3 sequence: CAWNPPGTFPYEQYF.

The gene calls are TRBV7-2 and TRBJ1-1. This CDR3 has 12 residues. The germline CDR1 and CDR2 sequences are SGHTA and FQGNSA. The CDR3 sequence: CASSFYNTEAFF.